The rows below give T cell receptor beta chains drawn from one sample of a study of T cells in Graves' hyperthyroidism and ophthalmopathy. MiXCR was run by TCRdb on the multiplex PCR reads, yielding one entry per CDR3 protein. The table shows some 570,000 distinct CDR3 sequences, with more than 13% occurring only once. Sequencing used blood. Receptor source: a woman between 18 and 30 years old with Graves' ophthalmopathy. The CDR3 runs from the conserved cysteine through the conserved F or W. The order of the fields is clone size, V gene, D gene, J gene, CDR3 protein, CDR3 DNA. The D gene is left open where the match is weak. For some rows the clone size is stated as once, few or many, or as a class when expanded; others skip it.

>NA|TRBV3-1|NA|TRBJ1-1
CASSQGGVLEAFF
TGTGCCAGCAGCCAAGGGGGGGTCCTGGAAGCTTTCTTT
>many|TRBV7-9|NA|TRBJ2-3
CASSLPEGTDTQYF
TGTGCCAGCAGTCTCCCAGAGGGCACAGATACGCAGTATTTT
>NA|TRBV9|TRBD2|TRBJ2-3
CASSFQWGGTDTQYF
TGTGCCAGCAGCTTCCAGTGGGGGGGGACAGATACGCAGTATTTT
>few|TRBV9|TRBD1|TRBJ2-7
CASSQDRAHEQYF
TGTGCCAGCAGCCAGGACAGGGCCCACGAGCAGTACTTC
>many|TRBV6-2/TRBV6-3|NA|TRBJ2-7
CASSYEGAYEQYF
TGTGCCAGCAGTTACGAGGGGGCCTACGAGCAGTACTTC
>NA|TRBV7-3|NA|TRBJ1-1
CASSPSRDENTEAFF
TGTGCCAGCAGCCCAAGCCGGGACGAGAACACTGAAGCTTTCTTT
>many|TRBV7-3|TRBD1|TRBJ2-3
CASSLTPDRETDTQYF
TGTGCCAGCAGCTTAACCCCGGACAGGGAAACAGATACGCAGTATTTT
>NA|TRBV28|NA|TRBJ2-3
CASSPVSPIDTQYF
TGTGCCAGCAGTCCCGTGAGCCCCATAGATACGCAGTATTTT
>NA|TRBV9|TRBD1|TRBJ2-7
CASSVGTGTPYEQYF
TGTGCCAGCAGCGTAGGGACAGGAACTCCCTACGAGCAGTACTTC
>many|TRBV3-1|TRBD2|TRBJ2-5
CASSPSSGGWEETQYF
TGTGCCAGCAGCCCCTCTAGCGGGGGGTGGGAGGAGACCCAGTACTTC
>many|TRBV7-9|NA|TRBJ2-7
CASSVEGISYEQYF
TGTGCCAGCAGCGTAGAGGGTATCTCCTACGAGCAGTACTTC
>few|TRBV9|NA|TRBJ2-4
CASSVEGGLAKNIQYF
TGTGCCAGCAGCGTAGAAGGGGGACTAGCCAAAAACATTCAGTACTTC
>NA|TRBV3-1|NA|TRBJ1-3
CASSPVIGGNTIYF
TGTGCCAGCAGCCCTGTGATAGGTGGAAACACCATATATTTT
>many|TRBV15|TRBD1|TRBJ2-4
CATSRDGTGLRNIQYF
TGTGCCACCAGCAGAGATGGGACAGGGCTGAGAAACATTCAGTACTTC
>NA|TRBV6-1|NA|TRBJ2-2
CASSEGGYRRELFF
TGTGCCAGCAGTGAAGGGGGATACCGGAGGGAGCTGTTTTTT
>many|TRBV18|NA|TRBJ2-7
CASSPNTWGNYEQYF
TGTGCCAGCTCACCCAACACATGGGGGAACTACGAGCAGTACTTC
>once|TRBV4-1|NA|TRBJ1-2
CASSHPYRLANYGYTF
TGCGCCAGCAGCCACCCCTACCGGCTAGCTAACTATGGCTACACCTTC
>many|TRBV3-1|NA|TRBJ2-5
CASSQVSGTPETQYF
TGTGCCAGCAGCCAAGTATCCGGGACACCAGAGACCCAGTACTTC
>NA|TRBV27|NA|TRBJ1-2
CASSPLPVGGGGGYTF
TGTGCCAGCAGTCCCCTACCCGTCGGCGGGGGAGGCGGCTACACCTTC
>many|TRBV7-7|NA|TRBJ1-4
CASSLEEGEKLFF
TGTGCTAGCAGCTTAGAAGAGGGGGAAAAACTGTTTTTT
>many|TRBV6-1|TRBD1|TRBJ1-6
CASSLQGENSPLHF
TGTGCCAGCAGTTTACAGGGGGAAAATTCACCCCTCCACTTT
>NA|TRBV18|NA|TRBJ1-3
CASSPGTYSGNTIYF
TGTGCCAGCTCACCGGGCACTTACTCTGGAAACACCATATATTTT
>few|TRBV2|TRBD2|TRBJ2-5
CASSTLAGGGETQYF
TGTGCCAGCAGTACCCTAGCGGGGGGCGGGGAGACCCAGTACTTC
>many|TRBV20-1|NA|TRBJ1-5
CSGSSGQPNQPQHF
TGCAGCGGCAGCTCTGGACAGCCGAATCAGCCCCAGCATTTT
>many|TRBV2|NA|TRBJ2-7
CASTRGGSPFYEQYF
TGTGCCAGCACGAGGGGGGGCTCTCCCTTTTACGAGCAGTACTTC
>many|TRBV28|TRBD1|TRBJ2-1
CASSSQDRAPYNEQFF
TGTGCCAGCAGTTCCCAGGACAGGGCACCGTACAATGAGCAGTTCTTC
>many|TRBV24-1|NA|TRBJ1-3
CATSDSDANTIYF
TGTGCCACCAGTGATTCGGACGCGAACACCATATATTTT
>many|TRBV12-3/TRBV12-4|NA|TRBJ1-2
CASSLPWNYGYTF
TGTGCCAGCAGTTTACCCTGGAACTATGGCTACACCTTC
>many|TRBV30|TRBD2|TRBJ2-3
CAWSMGGSSTDTQYF
TGTGCCTGGAGTATGGGCGGGAGTAGCACAGATACGCAGTATTTT